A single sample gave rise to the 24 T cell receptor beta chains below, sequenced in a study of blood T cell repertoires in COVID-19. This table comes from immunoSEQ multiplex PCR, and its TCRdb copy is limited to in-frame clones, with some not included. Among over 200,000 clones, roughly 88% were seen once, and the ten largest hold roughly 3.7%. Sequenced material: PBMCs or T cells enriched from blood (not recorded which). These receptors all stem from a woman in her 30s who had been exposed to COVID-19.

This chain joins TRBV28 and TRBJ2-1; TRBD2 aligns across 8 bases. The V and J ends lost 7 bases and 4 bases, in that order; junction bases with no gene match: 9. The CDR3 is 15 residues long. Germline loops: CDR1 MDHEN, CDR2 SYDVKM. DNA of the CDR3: TGTGCCAGCAACCCAGCGGGGGTGGGTTACAATGAGCAGTTCTTC. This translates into CASNPAGVGYNEQFF.

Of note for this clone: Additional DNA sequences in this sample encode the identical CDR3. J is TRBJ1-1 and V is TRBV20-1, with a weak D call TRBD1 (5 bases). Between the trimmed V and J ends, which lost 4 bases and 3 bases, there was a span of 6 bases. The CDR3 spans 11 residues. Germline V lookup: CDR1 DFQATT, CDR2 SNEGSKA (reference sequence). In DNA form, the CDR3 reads TGCAGTGCTACGGGGGACACTGAAGCTTTCTTT. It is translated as CSATGDTEAFF.

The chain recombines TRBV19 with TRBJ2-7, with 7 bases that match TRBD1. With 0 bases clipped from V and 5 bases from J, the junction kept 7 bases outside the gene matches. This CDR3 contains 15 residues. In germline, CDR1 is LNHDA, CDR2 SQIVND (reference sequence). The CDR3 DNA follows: TGTGCCAGTAGTATAGATCACAGGGGAATCCACGAGCAGTACTTC. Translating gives CASSIDHRGIHEQYF.

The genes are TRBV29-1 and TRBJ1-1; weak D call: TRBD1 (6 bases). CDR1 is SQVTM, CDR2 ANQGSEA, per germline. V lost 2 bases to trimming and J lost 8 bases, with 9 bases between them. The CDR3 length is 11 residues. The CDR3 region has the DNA TGCAGCGTTGAACGGGGGGCAGAAGCTTTCTTT. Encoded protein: CSVERGAEAFF.

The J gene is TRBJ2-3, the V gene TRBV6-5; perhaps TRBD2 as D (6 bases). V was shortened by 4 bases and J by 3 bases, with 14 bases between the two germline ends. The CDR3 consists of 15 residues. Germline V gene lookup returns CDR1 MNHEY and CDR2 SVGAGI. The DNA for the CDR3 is TGTGCCAGCAGTTCCGGGACTGGGGGGACAGATACGCAGTATTTT. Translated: CASSSGTGGTDTQYF.

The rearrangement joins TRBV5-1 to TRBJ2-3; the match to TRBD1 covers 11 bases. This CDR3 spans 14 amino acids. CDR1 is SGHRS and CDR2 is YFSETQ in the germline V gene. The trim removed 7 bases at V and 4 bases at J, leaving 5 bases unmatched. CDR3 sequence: CASSTGQGADTQYF. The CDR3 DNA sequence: TGCGCCAGCTCTACGGGACAGGGGGCAGATACGCAGTATTTT.

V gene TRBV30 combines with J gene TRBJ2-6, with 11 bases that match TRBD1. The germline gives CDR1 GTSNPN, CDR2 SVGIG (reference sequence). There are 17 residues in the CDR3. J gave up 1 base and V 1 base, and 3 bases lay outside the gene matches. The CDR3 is CAWSADRGLSGANVLTF. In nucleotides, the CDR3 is TGTGCCTGGAGTGCGGACAGGGGGCTATCTGGGGCCAACGTCCTGACTTTC.

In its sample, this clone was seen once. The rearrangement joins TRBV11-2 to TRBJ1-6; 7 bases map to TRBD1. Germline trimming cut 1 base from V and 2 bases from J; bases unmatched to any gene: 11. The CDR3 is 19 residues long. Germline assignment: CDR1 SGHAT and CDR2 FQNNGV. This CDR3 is CASSLVGDTQGTYNSPLHF. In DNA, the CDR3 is TGTGCCAGCAGCTTAGTGGGAGACACACAGGGGACCTATAATTCACCCCTCCACTTT.

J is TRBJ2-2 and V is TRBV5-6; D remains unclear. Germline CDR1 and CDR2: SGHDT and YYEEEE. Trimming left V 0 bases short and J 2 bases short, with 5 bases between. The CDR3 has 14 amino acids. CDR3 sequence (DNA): TGTGCCAGCAGCTTGGGGCCTAACACCGGGGAGCTGTTTTTT. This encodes CASSLGPNTGELFF.

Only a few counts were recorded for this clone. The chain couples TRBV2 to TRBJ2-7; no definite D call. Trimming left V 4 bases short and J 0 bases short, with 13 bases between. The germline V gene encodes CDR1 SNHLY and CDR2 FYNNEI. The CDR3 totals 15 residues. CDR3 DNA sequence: TGTGCCAGCAGTGGATACTACCCCACCTCCTACGAGCAGTACTTC. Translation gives CASSGYYPTSYEQYF.

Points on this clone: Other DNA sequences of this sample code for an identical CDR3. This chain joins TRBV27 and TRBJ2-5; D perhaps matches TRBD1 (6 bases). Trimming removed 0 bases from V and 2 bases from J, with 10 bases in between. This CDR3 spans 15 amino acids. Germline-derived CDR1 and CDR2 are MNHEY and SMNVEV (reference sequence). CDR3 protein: CASSLSPGVQETQYF. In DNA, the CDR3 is TGTGCCAGCAGTTTATCACCAGGGGTGCAAGAGACCCAGTACTTC.

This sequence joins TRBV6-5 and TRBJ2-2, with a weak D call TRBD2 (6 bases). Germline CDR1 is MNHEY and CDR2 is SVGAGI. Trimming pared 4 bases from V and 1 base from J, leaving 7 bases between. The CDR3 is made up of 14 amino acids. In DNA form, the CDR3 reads TGTGCCAGCAGTTTCGGGGGGAACACCGGGGAGCTGTTTTTT. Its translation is CASSFGGNTGELFF.

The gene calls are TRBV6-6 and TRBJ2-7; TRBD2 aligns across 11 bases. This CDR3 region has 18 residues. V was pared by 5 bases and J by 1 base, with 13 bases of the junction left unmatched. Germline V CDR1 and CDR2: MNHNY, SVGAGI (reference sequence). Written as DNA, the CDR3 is TGTGCCAGCAGTCACCACCGCCTCACTAGCGGGAGTTCCTACGAGCAGTACTTC. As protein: CASSHHRLTSGSSYEQYF.

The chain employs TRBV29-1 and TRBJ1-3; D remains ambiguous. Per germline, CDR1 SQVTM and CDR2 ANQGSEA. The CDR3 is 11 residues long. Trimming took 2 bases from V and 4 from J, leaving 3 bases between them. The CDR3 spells CSVEQGNTIYF. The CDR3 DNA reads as TGCAGCGTTGAACAGGGAAACACCATATATTTT.

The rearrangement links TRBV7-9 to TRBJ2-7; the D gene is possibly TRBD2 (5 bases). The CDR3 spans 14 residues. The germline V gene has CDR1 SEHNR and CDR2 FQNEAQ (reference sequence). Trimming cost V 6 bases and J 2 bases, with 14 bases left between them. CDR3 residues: CASSLVGATYEQYF. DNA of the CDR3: TGTGCCAGCAGTCTTGTGGGAGCAACCTACGAGCAGTACTTC. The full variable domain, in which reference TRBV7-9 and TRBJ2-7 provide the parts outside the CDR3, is DTGVSQNPRHKITKRGQNVTFRCDPISEHNRLYWYRQTLGQGPEFLTYFQNEAQLEKSRLLSDRFSAERPKGSFSTLEIQRTEQGDSAMYLCASSLVGATYEQYFGPGTRLTVT.

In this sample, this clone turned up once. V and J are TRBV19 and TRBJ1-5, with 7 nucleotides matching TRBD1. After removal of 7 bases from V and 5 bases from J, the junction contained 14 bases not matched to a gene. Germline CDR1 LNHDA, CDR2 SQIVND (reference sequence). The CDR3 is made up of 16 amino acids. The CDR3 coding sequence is TGTGCCAGTAAACCACATGAGGGGGCTGGGGATCAGCCCCAGCATTTT. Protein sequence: CASKPHEGAGDQPQHF.

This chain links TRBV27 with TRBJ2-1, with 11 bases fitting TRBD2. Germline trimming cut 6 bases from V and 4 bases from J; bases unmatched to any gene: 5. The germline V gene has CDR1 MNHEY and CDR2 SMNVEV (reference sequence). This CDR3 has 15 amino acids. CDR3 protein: CASRRGLAAYNEQFF. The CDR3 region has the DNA TGTGCCAGCAGAAGGGGACTAGCGGCGTACAATGAGCAGTTCTTC.

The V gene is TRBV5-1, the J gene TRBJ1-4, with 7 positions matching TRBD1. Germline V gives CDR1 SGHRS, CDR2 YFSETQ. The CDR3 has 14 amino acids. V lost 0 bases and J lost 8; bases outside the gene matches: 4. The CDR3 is CASSLVGQEEKLFF. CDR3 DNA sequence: TGCGCCAGCAGCTTGGTAGGACAGGAGGAAAAACTGTTTTTT.

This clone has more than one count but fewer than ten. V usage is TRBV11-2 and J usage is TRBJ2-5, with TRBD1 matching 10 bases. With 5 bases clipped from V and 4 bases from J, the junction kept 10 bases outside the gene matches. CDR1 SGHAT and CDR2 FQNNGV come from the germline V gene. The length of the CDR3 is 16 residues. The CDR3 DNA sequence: TGTGCCAGCAGCCCTCGTGGGACAGGGGCGCGAGAGACCCAGTACTTC. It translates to CASSPRGTGARETQYF.

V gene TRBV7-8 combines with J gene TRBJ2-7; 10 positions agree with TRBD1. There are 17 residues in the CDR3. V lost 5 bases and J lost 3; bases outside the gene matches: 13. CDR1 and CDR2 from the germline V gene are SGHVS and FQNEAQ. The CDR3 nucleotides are TGTGCCAGCAGCCTAAACCTCGGGACAGGGGTCGTCTACGAGCAGTACTTC. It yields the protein CASSLNLGTGVVYEQYF.

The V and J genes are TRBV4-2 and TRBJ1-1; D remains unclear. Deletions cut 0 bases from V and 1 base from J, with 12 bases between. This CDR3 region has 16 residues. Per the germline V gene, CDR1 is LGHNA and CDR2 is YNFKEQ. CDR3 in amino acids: CASSQDAGKGNTEAFF. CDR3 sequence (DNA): TGTGCCAGCAGCCAAGACGCGGGTAAGGGGAACACTGAAGCTTTCTTT.

CDR3 in amino acids: CASSLGTGGNRETQYF. The CDR3 DNA reads as TGTGCCAGCAGCTTAGGAACGGGAGGTAATCGGGAGACCCAGTACTTC. This sequence joins TRBV5-5 and TRBJ2-5, with 7 bases fitting TRBD2. The CDR3 contains 16 residues. Germline trimming cut 2 bases from V and 5 bases from J; bases unmatched to any gene: 12. The germline V gene has CDR1 SGHKS and CDR2 YYEKEE (reference sequence).

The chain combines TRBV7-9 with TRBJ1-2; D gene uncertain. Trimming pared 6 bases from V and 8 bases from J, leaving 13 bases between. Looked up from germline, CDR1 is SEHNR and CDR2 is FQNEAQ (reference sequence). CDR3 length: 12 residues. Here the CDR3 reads CASSIREGGYTF. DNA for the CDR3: TGTGCCAGCAGTATAAGGGAGGGCGGCTACACCTTC.

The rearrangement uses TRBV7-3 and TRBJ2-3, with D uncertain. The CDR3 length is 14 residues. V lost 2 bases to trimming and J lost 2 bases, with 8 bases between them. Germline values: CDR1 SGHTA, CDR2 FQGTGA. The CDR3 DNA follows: TGTGCCAGCAGCTTAGAGGATTACACAGATACGCAGTATTTT. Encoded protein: CASSLEDYTDTQYF. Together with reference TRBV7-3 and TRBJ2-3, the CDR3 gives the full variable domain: GAGVSQTPSNKVTEKGKYVELRCDPISGHTALYWYRQSLGQGPEFLIYFQGTGAADDSGLPNDRFFAVRPEGSVSTLKIQRTERGDSAVYLCASSLEDYTDTQYFGPGTRLTVL.